Listed below are T cell receptor beta chains from one sample, sequenced in a study of T-cell memory formation after mild COVID-19. MiXCR, applied by TCRdb to the 5' RACE reads, yields one record per CDR3 protein. The sample includes hundreds of thousands of distinct CDR3 sequences, roughly 20% of them seen just once. The sample comprised PBMCs or a T cell subset sorted from them (not recorded which). Every receptor here comes from an adult woman who had mild COVID-19 (a few samples of this study predate the infection). Cell type and time point are not known. Each CDR3 is given with its conserved first and last residue. A D gene is named only where the DNA matches it firmly. For some rows the clone size is stated as once, few or many, or as a class when expanded; others skip it.

j_call d_call clone_size v_call cdr3_nt cdr3_aa
TRBJ1-2 - - TRBV30 TGTGCCTGGAGTTTCCCTTTGAGATTCGATGGCTACACCTTC CAWSFPLRFDGYTF
TRBJ2-5 - - TRBV5-5 TGTGCCAGCAGCTTGCTTAGGATGGAGACCCAGTACTTC CASSLLRMETQYF
TRBJ2-1 TRBD1 few TRBV7-6 TGTGCCAGCAGTTTTAGACAGGGGCTTTACAATGAGCAGTTCTTC CASSFRQGLYNEQFF
TRBJ1-1 TRBD1 - TRBV6-5 TGTGCCAGCAGTTACCTGGACAGGGGTTTGACTGAAGCTTTCTTT CASSYLDRGLTEAFF
TRBJ2-1 TRBD1 - TRBV28 TGTGCCAGCAGTACACCGGGACAGGGCTCCTACAATGAGCAGTTCTTC CASSTPGQGSYNEQFF
TRBJ2-7 - - TRBV27 TGTGCCAGCAGTTTATCGCCAGGGAGTAGGGACGAGCAGTACTTC CASSLSPGSRDEQYF
TRBJ2-7 TRBD1 few TRBV29-1 TGCAGCGTTGCCCCGGGACAGGGTCGGTACGAGCAGTACTTC CSVAPGQGRYEQYF
TRBJ2-5 - few TRBV12-3/TRBV12-4 TGTGCCAGCAGCCGGGGGGCAGGGCGGGGTGAGACCCAGTACTTC CASSRGAGRGETQYF
TRBJ2-3 - few TRBV3-1 TGTGCCAGCAGCCAAGGACCAACCTATACGCAGTATTTT CASSQGPTYTQYF
TRBJ1-6 TRBD1 few TRBV18 TGTGCCAGCTCCCCGGGACAGGGTGAATCACCCCTCCACTTT CASSPGQGESPLHF
TRBJ2-1 TRBD2 - TRBV2 TGTGCCAGCAGAGCATCTAGCGGGGGGTACAATGAGCAGTTCTTC CASRASSGGYNEQFF
TRBJ1-2 TRBD1 few TRBV12-3/TRBV12-4 TGTGCCAGCAGTACAGGGGGCGCTGATGGCTACACCTTC CASSTGGADGYTF
TRBJ2-3 TRBD2 few TRBV9 TGTGCCAGCAGCCCGAGGACTAGCATGGATACGCAGTATTTT CASSPRTSMDTQYF
TRBJ2-2 TRBD2 few TRBV7-9 TGTGCCGGCCCGACGGGGGAGGGCCTCACCGGGGAGCTGTTTTTT CAGPTGEGLTGELFF
TRBJ2-5 TRBD2 - TRBV5-1 TGCGCCAGCAGCTTGGCGACTAGCGGGAACCCTGGGTCCCAGTACTTC CASSLATSGNPGSQYF
TRBJ2-7 TRBD1 - TRBV24-1 TGTGCCACCAGTGACCCCTGGGACAGCGACGAGCAGTACTTC CATSDPWDSDEQYF
TRBJ2-3 TRBD2 few TRBV10-3 TGTGCCATCAGCGACGGACTAGCTGCAGATACGCAGTATTTT CAISDGLAADTQYF
TRBJ2-1 - - TRBV11-3 TGTGCCAGCAGCTTAGCGCCGAATGAGCAGTTCTTC CASSLAPNEQFF
TRBJ2-5 TRBD1 few TRBV5-1 TGCGCCAGCAGCTTGGGAGACAGGGGGCAGGGCGAGACCCAGTACTTC CASSLGDRGQGETQYF
TRBJ2-1 - - TRBV4-1 TGCGCCAGCAGCCAAGGCCCCCTTGGGCCGGGGTACAATGAGCAGTTCTTC CASSQGPLGPGYNEQFF
TRBJ1-5 - - TRBV30 TGTGCCTGGAGTGTACTTACGGGGAATCAGCCCCAGCATTTT CAWSVLTGNQPQHF
TRBJ2-3 - - TRBV3-1 TGTGCCAGCAGCCAAGTAAACGGGGTGGACACAGATACGCAGTATTTT CASSQVNGVDTDTQYF
TRBJ2-2 - - TRBV5-1 TGCGCCAGCAGCTACGAGGCCACCGGGGAGCTGTTTTTT CASSYEATGELFF
TRBJ2-7 - - TRBV6-5 TGTGCCAGCCGCCCTAGCAGCAGCTCCTACGAGCAGTACTTC CASRPSSSSYEQYF
TRBJ2-7 - few TRBV15 TGTGCCACCTCGCGGGAAATGGGCTCCTACGAGCAGTACTTC CATSREMGSYEQYF
TRBJ2-1 TRBD2 - TRBV7-9 TGTGCCAGCAGCCCCGGGACTAGCGGGAGAGGGGACAATGAGCAGTTCTTC CASSPGTSGRGDNEQFF
TRBJ1-2 - - TRBV9 TGTGCCAGCAGCCCACGGCCCGGACAGTTAACCTATGGCTACACCTTC CASSPRPGQLTYGYTF
TRBJ1-2 TRBD1 - TRBV12-3/TRBV12-4 TGTGCCAGCAGTAGTTTGCAGGGGGCTGGGAACTATGGCTACACCTTC CASSSLQGAGNYGYTF
TRBJ2-1 - - TRBV4-1 TGCGCCAGCAGCCAAGTAGACATCATCTCCTACAATGAGCAGTTCTTC CASSQVDIISYNEQFF
TRBJ2-7 TRBD1 - TRBV20-1 TGCAGTGCAACCGGGACAGGGGGATTTACCTACGAGCAGTACTTC CSATGTGGFTYEQYF
TRBJ2-3 - few TRBV6-4 TGTGCCAGCAGTGATCGGCAAGGGGCGGATACGCAGTATTTT CASSDRQGADTQYF
TRBJ1-6 - many TRBV5-1 TGCGCCAGCAGCTTGGACAGAAATTCACCCCTCCACTTT CASSLDRNSPLHF
TRBJ1-4 TRBD1 - TRBV29-1 TGCAGCGTTGCGACAGGGGTACGCGTTGGTGAAAAACTGTTTTTT CSVATGVRVGEKLFF
TRBJ2-1 - many TRBV29-1 TGCAGCGTTGAAGTTACATCGACAGCGATGTACAATGAGCAGTTCTTC CSVEVTSTAMYNEQFF
TRBJ2-7 TRBD2 few TRBV27 TGTGCCAGCAGTTTCATGCGGGAGGGCGCCTCCTACGAGCAGTACTTC CASSFMREGASYEQYF
TRBJ1-2 TRBD1 few TRBV4-3 TGCGCCAGCAGCCAAGAAGCGGGGCCAGACAGGGTTGATGGCTACACCTTC CASSQEAGPDRVDGYTF
TRBJ2-7 TRBD2 - TRBV5-1 TGCGCCAGCAGCTTGGCGGTCCTAGCGGGAGCAAACGAGCAGTACTTC CASSLAVLAGANEQYF
TRBJ1-1 - - TRBV12-3/TRBV12-4 TGTGCCAGCAGTGGGGGTGGGCTCCCGGAGGCTTTCTTT CASSGGGLPEAFF
TRBJ1-4 - few TRBV2 TGTGCCAGCAGTGAAGGGCAGGGTAGGAGTGAAAAACTGTTTTTT CASSEGQGRSEKLFF
TRBJ1-1 - - TRBV18 TGTGCCAGCTCAGACTTCAGGATCACTGAAGCTTTCTTT CASSDFRITEAFF
TRBJ1-4 - few TRBV6-2/TRBV6-3 TGTGCCAGCCCGCTGGCAGGCCATGAAAAACTGTTTTTT CASPLAGHEKLFF
TRBJ1-2 - - TRBV18 TGTGCCAGCTCACCACCTCCCCTTACTAACTATGGCTACACATTC CASSPPPLTNYGYTF
TRBJ1-2 - few TRBV6-5 TGTGCCAGCAGTTTTTCCGGGGACGCAAGCGGCTACACCTTC CASSFSGDASGYTF
TRBJ2-1 - few TRBV27 TGTGCCAGCAGTCCCCTGTTTTTATCCGGCGATGAGCAGTTCTTC CASSPLFLSGDEQFF
TRBJ2-5 TRBD2 - TRBV18 TGTGCCAGCTCACCACCAGCGGGGGTTGAGACCCAGTACTTC CASSPPAGVETQYF
TRBJ1-1 TRBD1 - TRBV13 TGTGCCAGCAGCTTAGACCGGGACAGGGTACTCGGCCTGCCTGAAGCTTTCTTT CASSLDRDRVLGLPEAFF
TRBJ2-7 TRBD2 few TRBV20-1 TGCAGTGCTGAACTAGCGGGGGTCTCCTACGAGCAGTACTTC CSAELAGVSYEQYF
TRBJ1-4 TRBD1 few TRBV6-2/TRBV6-3 TGTGCCAGCAGTTACTCACGACAGGGGACGAATGAAAAACTGTTTTTT CASSYSRQGTNEKLFF
TRBJ2-1 TRBD2 few TRBV24-1 TGTGCCACCAGTAGGACTAGCGGCTACAATGAGCAGTTCTTC CATSRTSGYNEQFF
TRBJ2-7 - - TRBV29-1 TGCAGCGTTCTACAGGTAACACACGAGCAGTACTTC CSVLQVTHEQYF